This T cell receptor (beta chain) is drawn from a study of blood T cell repertoires in COVID-19. Whole-study context: Samples of COVID-19 (acute and convalescent) were obtained from the United States, Italy and Spain. The cDNA or gDNA used as material had been derived from T cells, B-cell-depleted T cells, or PBMCs.

Trimming stripped 7 bases from V and 4 bases from J, with 8 bases between. The CDR3 totals 12 residues. Per germline, CDR1 SNHLY and CDR2 FYNNEI. Authors' data handling: Reference gene primer amplification in the assay estimated nucleated cell counts. Sequencing was performed with immunoSEQ multiplex PCR; in TCRdb, only in-frame clones are kept and a portion is missing. That table supplies the V and J calls and clone size; D and trimming were determined from the DNA. Seen here are roughly 120,000 clones, 80% to 90% observed once, and the top ten hold about 3.4%. The rearrangement uses TRBV2 and TRBJ2-1, with D possibly matching TRBD2 (6 bases). The sequenced sample consisted of peripheral blood. This TCR was sampled from a man aged 40-49 years with acute or convalescent COVID-19. CDR3 sequence (DNA): TGTGCCAGCACACTAGCTTACAATGAGCAGTTCTTC. As protein: CASTLAYNEQFF.